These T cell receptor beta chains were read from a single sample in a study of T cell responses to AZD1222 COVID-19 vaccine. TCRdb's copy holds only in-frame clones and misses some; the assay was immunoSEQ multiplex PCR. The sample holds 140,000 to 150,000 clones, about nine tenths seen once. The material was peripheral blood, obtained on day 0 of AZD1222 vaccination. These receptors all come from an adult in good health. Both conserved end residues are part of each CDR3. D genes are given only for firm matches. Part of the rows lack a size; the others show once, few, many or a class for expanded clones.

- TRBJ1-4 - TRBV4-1 CASSQEPPGGREKLFF TGCGCCAGCAGCCAAGAGCCCCCCGGGGGGAGGGAAAAACTGTTTTTT
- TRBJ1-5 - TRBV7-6 CASSLTAGDLNQPQHF TGTGCCAGCAGCTTGACGGCAGGGGATCTCAATCAGCCCCAGCATTTT
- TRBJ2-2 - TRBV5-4 CASRPRGPYTGELFF TGTGCCAGCAGGCCACGGGGACCTTACACCGGGGAGCTGTTTTTT
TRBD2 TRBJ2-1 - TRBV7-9 CASSFRGGHNEQFF TGTGCCAGCAGCTTTCGGGGGGGGCACAATGAGCAGTTCTTC
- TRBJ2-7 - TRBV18 CASSPSGPSLEQYF TGTGCCAGCTCACCATCGGGCCCCTCTCTCGAGCAGTACTTC
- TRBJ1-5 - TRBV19 CASRSSSGGNQPQHF TGTGCCAGTAGGAGCTCATCGGGGGGCAATCAGCCCCAGCATTTT
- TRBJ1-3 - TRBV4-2 CASSQGPGSGNTIYF TGTGCCAGCAGCCAAGGTCCCGGGTCCGGAAACACCATATATTTT
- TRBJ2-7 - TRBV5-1 CASSLSSGILGEQYF TGCGCCAGCAGCTTGAGTTCTGGGATCCTAGGAGAGCAGTACTTC
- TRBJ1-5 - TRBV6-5 CASSFQADYQPQHF TGTGCCAGCAGTTTCCAGGCAGACTATCAGCCCCAGCATTTT
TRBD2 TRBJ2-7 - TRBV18 CASSRGGTGEQYF TGTGCCAGCTCACGCGGGGGGACGGGTGAGCAGTACTTC
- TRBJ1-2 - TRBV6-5 CASYGAGHGYTF TGTGCCAGTTACGGGGCGGGGCATGGCTACACCTTC
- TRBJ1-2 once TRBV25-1 CASSESRQVYGYTF TGTGCCAGCAGTGAATCCCGACAGGTCTATGGCTACACCTTC
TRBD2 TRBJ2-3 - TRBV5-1 CASSFLTSGADTQYF TGCGCCAGCAGCTTCCTGACTAGCGGAGCAGATACGCAGTATTTT
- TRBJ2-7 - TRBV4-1 CASSLAYSSLYEQYF TGCGCCAGCAGCCTTGCATACAGCTCTCTCTACGAGCAGTACTTC
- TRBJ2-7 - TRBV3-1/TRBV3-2 CASSQRTILKQYF TGTGCCAGCAGCCAGCGGACAATCCTCAAGCAGTACTTC
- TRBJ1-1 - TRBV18 CASSPLGGEGTEAFF TGTGCCAGCTCACCACTGGGTGGGGAGGGGACTGAAGCTTTCTTT
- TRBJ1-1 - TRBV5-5 CASSSRVLGTEAFF TGTGCCAGCAGCTCTCGGGTCTTGGGCACTGAAGCTTTCTTT
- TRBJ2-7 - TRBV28 CASRIGGSSYEQYF TGTGCCAGCCGCATCGGGGGAAGCTCCTACGAGCAGTACTTC
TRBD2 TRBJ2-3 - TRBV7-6 CTSSLVAGSSDTQYF TGTACCAGCAGCTTAGTAGCGGGGTCTTCAGATACGCAGTATTTT
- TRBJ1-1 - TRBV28 CASSLRGGRTEAFF TGTGCCAGCAGTTTAAGGGGAGGGCGGACTGAAGCTTTCTTT
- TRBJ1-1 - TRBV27 CASSLFRNTEAFF TGTGCCAGCAGTTTATTTAGGAACACTGAAGCTTTCTTT
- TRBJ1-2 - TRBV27 CASSRDTRANYGYTF TGTGCCAGCAGCCGAGACACCCGAGCTAACTATGGCTACACCTTC
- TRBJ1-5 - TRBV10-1 CAGTPRGPADLSNQPQHF TGCGCCGGAACCCCCAGGGGCCCCGCCGATCTGAGCAATCAGCCCCAGCATTTT
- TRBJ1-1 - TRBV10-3 CAISEGAGNTEAFF TGTGCCATCAGTGAGGGGGCCGGGAACACTGAAGCTTTCTTT
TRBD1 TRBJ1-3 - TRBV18 CASSADFGTGTIYF TGTGCCAGCTCAGCGGACTTCGGGACAGGGACCATATATTTT
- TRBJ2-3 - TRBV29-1 CSAASAGVRDTQYF TGCAGCGCCGCTAGCGCGGGTGTACGAGATACGCAGTATTTT
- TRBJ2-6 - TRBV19 CASSPPLRGTSGANVLTF TGTGCCAGTAGTCCCCCTTTGAGGGGCACGAGTGGGGCCAACGTCCTGACTTTC
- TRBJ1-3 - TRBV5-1 CASSDPNYSGNTIYF TGCGCCAGCAGCGACCCAAACTACTCTGGAAACACCATATATTTT
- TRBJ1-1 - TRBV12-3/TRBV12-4 CASSFDRRPGFF TGTGCCAGCAGTTTTGACAGGCGCCCGGGGTTCTTT
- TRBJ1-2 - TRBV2 CASSSDRWESGYTF TGTGCCAGCAGTTCCGACAGGTGGGAGAGTGGCTACACCTTC
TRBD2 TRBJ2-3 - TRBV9 CASSVVGGGSTDTQYF TGTGCCAGCAGCGTAGTGGGCGGGGGGAGCACAGATACGCAGTATTTT
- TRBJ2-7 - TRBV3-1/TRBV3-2 CASSQDLHRLYEQYF TGTGCCAGCAGCCAAGATCTTCACAGATTATACGAGCAGTACTTC
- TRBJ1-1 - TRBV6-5 CASSYPGRVGTEAFF TGTGCCAGCAGTTACCCCGGACGGGTTGGCACTGAAGCTTTCTTT
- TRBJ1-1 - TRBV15 CATSPRVTTEAFF TGTGCCACCAGTCCTAGAGTGACCACTGAAGCTTTCTTT
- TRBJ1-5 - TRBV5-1 CASSLSGGSNQPQHF TGCGCCAGCAGCTTGTCAGGAGGGAGCAATCAGCCCCAGCATTTT
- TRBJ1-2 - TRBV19 CASIGLGDPLSYTF TGTGCCAGTATCGGCCTTGGAGACCCTTTGAGCTACACCTTC